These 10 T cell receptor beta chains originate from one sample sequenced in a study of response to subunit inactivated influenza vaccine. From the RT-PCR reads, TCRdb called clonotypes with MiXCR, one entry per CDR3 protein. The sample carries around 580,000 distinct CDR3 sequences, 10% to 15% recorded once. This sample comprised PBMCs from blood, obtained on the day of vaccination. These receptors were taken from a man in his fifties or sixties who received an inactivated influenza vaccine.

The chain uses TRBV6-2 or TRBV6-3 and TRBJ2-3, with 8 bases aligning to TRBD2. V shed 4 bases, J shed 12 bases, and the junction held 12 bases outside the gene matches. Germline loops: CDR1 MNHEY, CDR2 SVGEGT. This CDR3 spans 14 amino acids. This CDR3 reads CASSFLAGEGSQYF. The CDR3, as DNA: TGTGCCAGCAGTTTTCTAGCGGGCGAGGGGAGTCAGTATTTT.

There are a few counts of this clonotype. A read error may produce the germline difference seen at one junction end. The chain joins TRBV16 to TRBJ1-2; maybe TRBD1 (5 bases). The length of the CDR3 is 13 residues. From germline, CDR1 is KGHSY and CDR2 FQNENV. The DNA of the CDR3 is TGTGCCAGCAGCCAGGGACCGATCTATGGGTACACCTTC. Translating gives CASSQGPIYGYTF.

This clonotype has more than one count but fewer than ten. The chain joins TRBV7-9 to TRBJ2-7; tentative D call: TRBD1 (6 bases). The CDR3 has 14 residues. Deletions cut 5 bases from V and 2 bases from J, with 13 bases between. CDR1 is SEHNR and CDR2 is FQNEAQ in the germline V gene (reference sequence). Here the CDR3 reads CASSADSKPYEQYF. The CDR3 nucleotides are TGTGCCAGCAGCGCGGACAGTAAGCCCTACGAGCAGTACTTC.

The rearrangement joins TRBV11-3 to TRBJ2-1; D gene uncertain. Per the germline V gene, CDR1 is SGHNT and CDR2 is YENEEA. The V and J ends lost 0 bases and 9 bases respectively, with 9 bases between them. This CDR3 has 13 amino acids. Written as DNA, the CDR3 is TGTGCCAGCAGCTTAGATCGGGCCCTTGAGCAGTTCTTC. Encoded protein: CASSLDRALEQFF. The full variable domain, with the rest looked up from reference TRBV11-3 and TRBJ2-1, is EAGVVQSPRYKIIEKKQPVAFWCNPISGHNTLYWYLQNLGQGPELLIRYENEEAVDDSQLPKDRFSAERLKGVDSTLKIQPAELGDSAVYLCASSLDRALEQFFGPGTRLTVL.

The CDR3 DNA sequence: TGCGCCAGCAGTGATGGGAGGGTCGGAGCTTTCTTT. This codes for CASSDGRVGAFF. J is TRBJ1-1 and V is TRBV10-2; D not resolved. This CDR3 comprises 12 residues. V was trimmed by 3 bases and J by 10 bases, leaving 12 bases between them. Germline CDR1 and CDR2: WSHSY and SAAADI.

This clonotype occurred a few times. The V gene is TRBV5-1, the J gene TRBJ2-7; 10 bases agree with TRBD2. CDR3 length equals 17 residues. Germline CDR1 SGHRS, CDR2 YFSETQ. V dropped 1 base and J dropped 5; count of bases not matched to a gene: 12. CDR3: CASSLRRLAGDPHEQYF. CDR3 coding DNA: TGCGCCAGCAGCTTGAGACGTCTAGCGGGAGATCCCCACGAGCAGTACTTC. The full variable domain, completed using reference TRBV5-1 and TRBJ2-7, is KAGVTQTPRYLIKTRGQQVTLSCSPISGHRSVSWYQQTPGQGLQFLFEYFSETQRNKGNFPGRFSGRQFSNSRSEMNVSTLELGDSALYLCASSLRRLAGDPHEQYFGPGTRLTVT.

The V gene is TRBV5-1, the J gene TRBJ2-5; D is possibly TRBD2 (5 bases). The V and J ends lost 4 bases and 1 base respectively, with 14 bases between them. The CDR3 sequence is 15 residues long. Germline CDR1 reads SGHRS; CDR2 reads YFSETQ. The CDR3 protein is CASSPSHGVQETQYF. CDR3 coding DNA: TGCGCCAGCAGCCCGAGTCACGGGGTCCAAGAGACCCAGTACTTC. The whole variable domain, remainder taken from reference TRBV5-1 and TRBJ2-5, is KAGVTQTPRYLIKTRGQQVTLSCSPISGHRSVSWYQQTPGQGLQFLFEYFSETQRNKGNFPGRFSGRQFSNSRSEMNVSTLELGDSALYLCASSPSHGVQETQYFGPGTRLLVL.

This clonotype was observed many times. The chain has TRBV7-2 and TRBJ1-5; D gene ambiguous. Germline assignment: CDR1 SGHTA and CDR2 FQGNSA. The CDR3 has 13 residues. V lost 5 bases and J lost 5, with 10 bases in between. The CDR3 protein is CASSPNPDQPQHF. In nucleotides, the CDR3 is TGTGCCAGCAGCCCGAACCCCGATCAGCCCCAGCATTTT.

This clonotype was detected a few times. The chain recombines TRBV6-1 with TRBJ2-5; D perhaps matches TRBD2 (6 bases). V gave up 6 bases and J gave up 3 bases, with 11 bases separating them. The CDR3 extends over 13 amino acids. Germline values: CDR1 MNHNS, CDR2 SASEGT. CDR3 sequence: CASRTPGEETQYF. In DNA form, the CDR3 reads TGTGCCAGCAGGACGCCGGGGGAAGAGACCCAGTACTTC.

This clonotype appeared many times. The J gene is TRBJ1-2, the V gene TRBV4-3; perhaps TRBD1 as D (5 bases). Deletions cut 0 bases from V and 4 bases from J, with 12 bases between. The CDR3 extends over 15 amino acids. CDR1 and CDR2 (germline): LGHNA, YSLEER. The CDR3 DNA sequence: TGCGCCAGCAGCCAAGATGTAAGGGGTTCCTATGGCTACACCTTC. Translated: CASSQDVRGSYGYTF.